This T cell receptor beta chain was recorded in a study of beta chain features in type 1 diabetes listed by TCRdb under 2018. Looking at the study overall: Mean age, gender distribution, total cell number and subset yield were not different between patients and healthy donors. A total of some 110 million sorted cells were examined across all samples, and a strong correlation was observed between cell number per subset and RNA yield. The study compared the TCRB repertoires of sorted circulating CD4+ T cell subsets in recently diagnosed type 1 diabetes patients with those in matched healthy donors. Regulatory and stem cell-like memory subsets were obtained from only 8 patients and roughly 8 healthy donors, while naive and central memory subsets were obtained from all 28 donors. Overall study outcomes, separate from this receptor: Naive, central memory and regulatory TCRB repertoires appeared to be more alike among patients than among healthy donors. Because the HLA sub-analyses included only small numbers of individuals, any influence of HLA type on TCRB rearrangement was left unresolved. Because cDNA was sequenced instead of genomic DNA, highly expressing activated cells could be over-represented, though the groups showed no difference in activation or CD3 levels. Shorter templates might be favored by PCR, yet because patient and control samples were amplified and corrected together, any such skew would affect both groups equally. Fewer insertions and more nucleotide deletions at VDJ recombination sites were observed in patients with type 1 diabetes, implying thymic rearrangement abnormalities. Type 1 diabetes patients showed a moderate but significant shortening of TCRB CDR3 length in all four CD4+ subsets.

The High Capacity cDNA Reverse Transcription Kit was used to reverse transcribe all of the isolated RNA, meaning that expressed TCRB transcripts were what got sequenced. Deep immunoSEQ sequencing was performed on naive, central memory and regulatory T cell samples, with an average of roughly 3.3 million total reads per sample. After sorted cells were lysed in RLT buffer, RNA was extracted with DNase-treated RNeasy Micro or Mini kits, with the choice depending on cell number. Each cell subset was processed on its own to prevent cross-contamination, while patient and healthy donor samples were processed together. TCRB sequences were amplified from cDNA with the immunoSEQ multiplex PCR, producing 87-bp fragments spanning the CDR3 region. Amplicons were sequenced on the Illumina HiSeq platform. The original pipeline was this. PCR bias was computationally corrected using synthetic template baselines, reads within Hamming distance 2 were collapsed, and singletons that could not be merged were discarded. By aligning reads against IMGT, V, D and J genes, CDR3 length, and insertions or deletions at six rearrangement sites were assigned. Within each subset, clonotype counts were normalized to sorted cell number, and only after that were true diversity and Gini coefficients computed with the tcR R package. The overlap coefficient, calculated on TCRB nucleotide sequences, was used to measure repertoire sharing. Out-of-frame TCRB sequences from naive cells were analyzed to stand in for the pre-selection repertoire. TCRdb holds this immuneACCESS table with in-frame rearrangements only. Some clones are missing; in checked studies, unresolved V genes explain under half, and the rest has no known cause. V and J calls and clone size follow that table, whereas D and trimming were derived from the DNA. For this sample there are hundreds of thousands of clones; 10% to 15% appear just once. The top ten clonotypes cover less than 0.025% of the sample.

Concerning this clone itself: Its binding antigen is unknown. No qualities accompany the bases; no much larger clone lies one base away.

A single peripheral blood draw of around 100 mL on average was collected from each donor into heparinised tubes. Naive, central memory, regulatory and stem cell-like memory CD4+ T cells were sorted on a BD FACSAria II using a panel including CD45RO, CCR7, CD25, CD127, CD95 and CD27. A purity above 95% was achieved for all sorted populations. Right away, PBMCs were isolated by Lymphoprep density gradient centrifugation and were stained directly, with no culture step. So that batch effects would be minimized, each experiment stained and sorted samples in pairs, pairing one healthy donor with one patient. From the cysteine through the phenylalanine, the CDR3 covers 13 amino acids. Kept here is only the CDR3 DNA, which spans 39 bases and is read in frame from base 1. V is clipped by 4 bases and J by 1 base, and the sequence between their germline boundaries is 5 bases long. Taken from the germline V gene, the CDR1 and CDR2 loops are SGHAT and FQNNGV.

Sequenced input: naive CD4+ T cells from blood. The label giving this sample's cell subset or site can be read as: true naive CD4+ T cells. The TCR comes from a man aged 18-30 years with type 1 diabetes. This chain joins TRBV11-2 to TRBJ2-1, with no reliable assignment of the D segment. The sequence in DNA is TGTGCCAGCAGCTGGACGTCCTACAATGAGCAGTTCTTC. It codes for CASSWTSYNEQFF.